A selection of T cell receptor beta chains follows, all from one sample in a study of naive and memory T cell subsets. One entry per CDR3 protein results from TCRdb running MiXCR on the 5' RACE reads. The data contain 20,000 to 30,000 distinct CDR3 sequences, roughly a quarter of them seen just once; the ten biggest clones take up approximately 1.8%. These receptors all come from a female donor in good health. The CDR3 runs from the conserved cysteine through the conserved F or W. A D gene is named only where the DNA matches it firmly. Only part of the rows carry a size: once, few, many, or a class if the clone is expanded.

V gene: TRBV10-1; clone size: NA; J gene: TRBJ2-1; D gene: NA; CDR3 DNA: TGCGCCAGCAGTGATTCTTACTCCTACAATGAGCAGTTCTTC; CDR3 protein: CASSDSYSYNEQFF
V gene: TRBV15; clone size: NA; J gene: TRBJ2-5; D gene: TRBD2; CDR3 DNA: TGTGCCACCAGCGTTCGGACTAGACAAGAGACCCAGTACTTC; CDR3 protein: CATSVRTRQETQYF
V gene: TRBV7-7; clone size: many; J gene: TRBJ2-7; D gene: TRBD1; CDR3 DNA: TGTGCCAGCAGCTTGAGGACAGGGGGCTTCTACGAGCAGTACTTC; CDR3 protein: CASSLRTGGFYEQYF
V gene: TRBV6-5; clone size: few; J gene: TRBJ1-6; D gene: NA; CDR3 DNA: TGTGCCAGCAGTTACTCGGGACGGCGCCTTTCCTATTCACCCCTCCACTTT; CDR3 protein: CASSYSGRRLSYSPLHF
V gene: TRBV12-3/TRBV12-4; clone size: NA; J gene: TRBJ1-5; D gene: TRBD1; CDR3 DNA: TGTGCCAGCAGTTCATCTTACAGGGGAAAGGGTCAGCCCCAGCATTTT; CDR3 protein: CASSSSYRGKGQPQHF
V gene: TRBV6-1; clone size: few; J gene: TRBJ2-1; D gene: TRBD1; CDR3 DNA: TGTGCCATACGACAGGGGGGATACAATGAGCAGTTCTTC; CDR3 protein: CAIRQGGYNEQFF
V gene: TRBV5-5; clone size: medium-sized; J gene: TRBJ2-3; D gene: NA; CDR3 DNA: TGTGCCAGCAGAGTCGGGGTTAGCACAGATACGCAGTATTTT; CDR3 protein: CASRVGVSTDTQYF
V gene: TRBV20-1; clone size: few; J gene: TRBJ2-3; D gene: NA; CDR3 DNA: TGCAGTGCTAGAGATCAGGATCCTAAAAGCACAGATACGCAGTATTTT; CDR3 protein: CSARDQDPKSTDTQYF
V gene: TRBV29-1; clone size: few; J gene: TRBJ2-7; D gene: TRBD1; CDR3 DNA: TGCAGCGTTGAAGTGCCGGACAGGTACGAGCAGTACTTC; CDR3 protein: CSVEVPDRYEQYF
V gene: TRBV6-5; clone size: NA; J gene: TRBJ1-5; D gene: NA; CDR3 DNA: TGTGCCAGCAGTTCTGAGAGGGGTCAGCCCCAGCATTTT; CDR3 protein: CASSSERGQPQHF
V gene: TRBV29-1; clone size: few; J gene: TRBJ1-1; D gene: NA; CDR3 DNA: TGCAGCGTACAGGGCGGGGGCACTGAAGCTTTCTTT; CDR3 protein: CSVQGGGTEAFF
V gene: TRBV29-1; clone size: NA; J gene: TRBJ2-2; D gene: TRBD1; CDR3 DNA: TGCAGCGTAGGGACAGGGCCGGAGGAGGAGCTGTTTTTT; CDR3 protein: CSVGTGPEEELFF
V gene: TRBV7-6; clone size: NA; J gene: TRBJ2-5; D gene: NA; CDR3 DNA: TGTGCCAGCAGCTTAACCGAAAGGACCCAGTACTTC; CDR3 protein: CASSLTERTQYF
V gene: TRBV6-5; clone size: few; J gene: TRBJ1-6; D gene: NA; CDR3 DNA: TGTGCCAGCAGTCAGGGGTATAATTCACCCCTCCACTTT; CDR3 protein: CASSQGYNSPLHF
V gene: TRBV29-1; clone size: few; J gene: TRBJ2-3; D gene: NA; CDR3 DNA: TGCAGCGTTGTACCCTCGACGGTCCGCACAGATACGCAGTATTTT; CDR3 protein: CSVVPSTVRTDTQYF
V gene: TRBV7-9; clone size: NA; J gene: TRBJ1-6; D gene: TRBD1; CDR3 DNA: TGTGCCAGCAGCTGGACGGGACAGGGCTCCTCACCCCTCCACTTT; CDR3 protein: CASSWTGQGSSPLHF
V gene: TRBV20-1; clone size: few; J gene: TRBJ2-3; D gene: NA; CDR3 DNA: TGCAGTGCCCGAACCTGGTCAAAAGGATCAGATACGCAGTATTTT; CDR3 protein: CSARTWSKGSDTQYF
V gene: TRBV6-6; clone size: NA; J gene: TRBJ1-2; D gene: TRBD1; CDR3 DNA: TGTGCCAGCAGTACCGGACAGGGCAACTATGGCTACACCTTC; CDR3 protein: CASSTGQGNYGYTF
V gene: TRBV6-4; clone size: few; J gene: TRBJ2-7; D gene: TRBD2; CDR3 DNA: TGTGCCAGCAGTGAGGAGCGGGGGTCCGAGCAGTACTTC; CDR3 protein: CASSEERGSEQYF
V gene: TRBV7-2; clone size: medium-sized; J gene: TRBJ1-5; D gene: NA; CDR3 DNA: TGTGCCAGCAGCTTATTGGGCATAATCAGCAATCAGCCCCAGCATTTT; CDR3 protein: CASSLLGIISNQPQHF
V gene: TRBV7-2; clone size: medium-sized; J gene: TRBJ2-7; D gene: NA; CDR3 DNA: TGTGCCAGCAGGTCGGATGGGGGTGAGCAGTACTTC; CDR3 protein: CASRSDGGEQYF
V gene: TRBV11-2; clone size: many; J gene: TRBJ2-5; D gene: TRBD2; CDR3 DNA: TGTGCCAGCAGCCACCGAGCGGGGCAAGAGACCCAGTACTTC; CDR3 protein: CASSHRAGQETQYF
V gene: TRBV5-1; clone size: NA; J gene: TRBJ2-3; D gene: TRBD2; CDR3 DNA: TGCGCCAGCAGCTCGAAGCCCGGGACTAGCGGGAGGGGCACAGATACGCAGTATTTT; CDR3 protein: CASSSKPGTSGRGTDTQYF
V gene: TRBV5-1; clone size: many; J gene: TRBJ1-1; D gene: TRBD1; CDR3 DNA: TGCGCCAGCAGCGTCGGGACAGGGATGGGCACTGAAGCTTTCTTT; CDR3 protein: CASSVGTGMGTEAFF
V gene: TRBV20-1; clone size: NA; J gene: TRBJ1-5; D gene: TRBD1; CDR3 DNA: TGCAGTGCTAGTGGGACAGGGGGGAACCAGCCCCAGCATTTT; CDR3 protein: CSASGTGGNQPQHF
V gene: TRBV10-3; clone size: few; J gene: TRBJ2-1; D gene: NA; CDR3 DNA: TGTGCCATCAGTCTCAGGGGTAGGGAGCAGTTCTTC; CDR3 protein: CAISLRGREQFF
V gene: TRBV7-2; clone size: NA; J gene: TRBJ2-1; D gene: TRBD2; CDR3 DNA: TGTGCCAGCAGCTTAGCAGTTAGCGGGAGGGATGAGCAGTTCTTC; CDR3 protein: CASSLAVSGRDEQFF
V gene: TRBV20-1; clone size: many; J gene: TRBJ1-2; D gene: NA; CDR3 DNA: TGCAGTGCTAGAGATCATCCAGGGAGCGGCTACACCTTC; CDR3 protein: CSARDHPGSGYTF
V gene: TRBV6-5; clone size: NA; J gene: TRBJ1-1; D gene: NA; CDR3 DNA: TGTGCCAGTATCCAGGGGTTGGAGAACACTGAAGCTTTCTTT; CDR3 protein: CASIQGLENTEAFF
V gene: TRBV27; clone size: few; J gene: TRBJ1-5; D gene: TRBD1; CDR3 DNA: TGTGCCAGCAGTCCGACAGGGGCTGGTCAGCCCCAGCATTTT; CDR3 protein: CASSPTGAGQPQHF
V gene: TRBV4-1; clone size: many; J gene: TRBJ1-2; D gene: NA; CDR3 DNA: TGCGCCAGCAGCCAACAGGTTAGCCAGGGCGGCTACACCTTC; CDR3 protein: CASSQQVSQGGYTF
V gene: TRBV20-1; clone size: many; J gene: TRBJ2-7; D gene: NA; CDR3 DNA: TGCAGTGCTAGCGGGCCCGCCCACGAGCAGTACTTC; CDR3 protein: CSASGPAHEQYF
V gene: TRBV5-1; clone size: NA; J gene: TRBJ1-2; D gene: NA; CDR3 DNA: TGCGCCAGCAGCTTGGGTTTCGGGGGCGACTATGGCTACACCTTC; CDR3 protein: CASSLGFGGDYGYTF
V gene: TRBV12-3/TRBV12-4; clone size: NA; J gene: TRBJ1-5; D gene: NA; CDR3 DNA: TGTGCCAGCAGTTTAGACGGCAGGGGCGGTCAGCCCCAGCATTTT; CDR3 protein: CASSLDGRGGQPQHF
V gene: TRBV6-5; clone size: NA; J gene: TRBJ2-1; D gene: TRBD2; CDR3 DNA: TGTGCCAGCAGTTATTCGACTAGCGGGGGGTGGGAGCAGTTCTTC; CDR3 protein: CASSYSTSGGWEQFF
V gene: TRBV20-1; clone size: many; J gene: TRBJ2-1; D gene: TRBD2; CDR3 DNA: TGCAGTGCTAGCCTGACTAGCGGCCACGCCAATGAGCAGTTCTTC; CDR3 protein: CSASLTSGHANEQFF
V gene: TRBV6-6; clone size: NA; J gene: TRBJ2-7; D gene: NA; CDR3 DNA: TGTGCCAGCGGGCAGACCCTAGTGGGCGAGCAGTACTTC; CDR3 protein: CASGQTLVGEQYF
V gene: TRBV5-5; clone size: medium-sized; J gene: TRBJ2-3; D gene: NA; CDR3 DNA: TGTGCCAGCAGCGGACTCCCCGCAGATACGCAGTATTTT; CDR3 protein: CASSGLPADTQYF